A selection of T cell receptor beta chains follows, all from one sample in a study. One entry per CDR3 protein results from TCRdb running MiXCR on the multiplex PCR reads. The data show 2,500 or so distinct CDR3 sequences, with 2.4% seen just once and about 10% held by the top ten. The source material was tumor-infiltrating Tregs sorted from the breast tumor. Receptor source: a female donor with breast cancer. The conserved cysteine and the conserved F or W are not part of the CDR3 here.

j_call: TRBJ1-2; v_call: TRBV12-3/TRBV12-4; cdr3_aa: ASTPGTGTSYT
j_call: TRBJ1-2; v_call: TRBV12-3/TRBV12-4; cdr3_aa: ASSFGQSYGYT
j_call: TRBJ1-2; v_call: TRBV12-3/TRBV12-4; cdr3_aa: ASSSGQSDGYT
j_call: TRBJ1-2; v_call: TRBV12-3/TRBV12-4; cdr3_aa: ASTPGHSNYGYT
j_call: TRBJ1-2; v_call: TRBV12-3/TRBV12-4; cdr3_aa: ASSLGQTYGYT
j_call: TRBJ1-2; v_call: TRBV12-5; cdr3_aa: ASGVEDDRRYGYT
j_call: TRBJ1-2; v_call: TRBV12-3/TRBV12-4; cdr3_aa: ASSFPLYYGYT
j_call: TRBJ1-2; v_call: TRBV12-3/TRBV12-4; cdr3_aa: ASSLSPGSNYGYT
j_call: TRBJ1-2; v_call: TRBV12-3/TRBV12-4; cdr3_aa: ASSLSQGWGYT
j_call: TRBJ1-2; v_call: TRBV12-3/TRBV12-4; cdr3_aa: ANSFGTGVGYT
j_call: TRBJ1-2; v_call: TRBV12-3/TRBV12-4; cdr3_aa: ASSRDSYGYT
j_call: TRBJ1-2; v_call: TRBV12-3/TRBV12-4; cdr3_aa: ASTPSTGTVFSGYT
j_call: TRBJ1-2; v_call: TRBV12-3/TRBV12-4; cdr3_aa: ASSTTDRDGYT
j_call: TRBJ1-2; v_call: TRBV12-3/TRBV12-4; cdr3_aa: ASARQEYYGYT
j_call: TRBJ1-2; v_call: TRBV12-3/TRBV12-4; cdr3_aa: ASSSRIQGRNYGYT
j_call: TRBJ1-2; v_call: TRBV12-3/TRBV12-4; cdr3_aa: ASSLETGAGGYT